The text below deals with one T cell receptor (beta chain). This entry comes from a study of blood T cell repertoires in COVID-19. The wider study: Spain, Italy and the United States supplied samples that represented acute and convalescent COVID-19.

The CDR3 totals 12 residues. Germline values: CDR1 SGDLS, CDR2 YYNGEE. V gave up 3 bases and J gave up 7 bases; unmatched junction bases: 1. In the authors' methods: Using reference gene primer amplification, nucleated cell counts were estimated. Produced via immunoSEQ multiplex PCR; TCRdb's table is partial and in-frame only. That table furnishes V, J and clone size, whereas the DNA furnished D and trimming. The top ten hold 8% of the sample, which has 120,000 to 150,000 clones, 80% to 90% seen once. The sequence was obtained from a woman aged 60 to 75 with COVID-19, enrolled during active disease. The chain uses TRBV9 and TRBJ2-1, with TRBD2 matching 7 bases. Sequences were obtained from peripheral blood. CDR3 protein: CASSDSGNEQFF. The CDR3 nucleotides read TGTGCCAGCAGCGATAGCGGGAATGAGCAGTTCTTC.